This T cell receptor beta chain emerged from a study of CD8+ T cells in alopecia areata. Germline loops: CDR1 MDHEN, CDR2 SYDVKM. The CDR3 contains 13 residues. Trimming left V 5 bases short and J 8 bases short, with 15 bases between. The sequencing template was cDNA reverse transcribed from extracted RNA. Measured with immunoSEQ multiplex PCR; TCRdb has only the in-frame clones, and not every one. The table includes a few hundred thousand clones, approximately 60% detected once. Both CD4+ and CD8+ T cells were separated by sorting PBMCs. The study's findings and limits: Patients displayed less clarity in TCR sharing than mice, a finding possibly related to HLA. Normal scalp had lower clonality than lesional scalp, with alopecia totalis/universalis lesions showing this most strongly. Scalp samples also yield sequences of resident alphabeta T cells from normal skin.

With regard to this clone: Its antigen is undetermined.

Sample: CD8+ T cells sorted from blood. V and J are TRBV28 and TRBJ1-1; D unclear. The TCR sequence derives from a human donor in good health. The CDR3, as DNA: TGTGCCAGCAGTACCCAGCTTTCCTTAGAAGCTTTCTTT. Protein: CASSTQLSLEAFF.